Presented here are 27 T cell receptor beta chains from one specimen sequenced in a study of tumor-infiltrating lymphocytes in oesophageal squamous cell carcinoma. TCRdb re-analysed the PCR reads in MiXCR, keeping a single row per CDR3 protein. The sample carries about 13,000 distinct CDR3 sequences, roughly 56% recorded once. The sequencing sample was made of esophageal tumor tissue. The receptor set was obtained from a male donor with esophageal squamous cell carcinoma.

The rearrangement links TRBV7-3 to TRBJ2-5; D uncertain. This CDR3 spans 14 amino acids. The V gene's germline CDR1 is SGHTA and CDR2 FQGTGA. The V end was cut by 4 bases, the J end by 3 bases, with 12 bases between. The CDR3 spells CASSSDRGEETQYF. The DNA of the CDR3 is TGTGCCAGCAGCTCAGATCGTGGGGAAGAGACCCAGTACTTC.

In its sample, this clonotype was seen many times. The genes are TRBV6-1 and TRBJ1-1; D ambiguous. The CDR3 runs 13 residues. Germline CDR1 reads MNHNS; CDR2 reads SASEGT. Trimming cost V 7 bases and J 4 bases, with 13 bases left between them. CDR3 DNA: TGTGCCAGCAAGGATAAACAGTTCACTGAAGCTTTCTTT. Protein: CASKDKQFTEAFF.

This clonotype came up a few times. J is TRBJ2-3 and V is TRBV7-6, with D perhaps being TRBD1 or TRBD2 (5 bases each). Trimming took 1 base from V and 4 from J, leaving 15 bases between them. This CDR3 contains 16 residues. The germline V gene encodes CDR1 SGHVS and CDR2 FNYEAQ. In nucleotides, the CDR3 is TGTGCCAGCAGCTTAGGGACACGGGGTCGGGCAGATACGCAGTATTTT. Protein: CASSLGTRGRADTQYF.

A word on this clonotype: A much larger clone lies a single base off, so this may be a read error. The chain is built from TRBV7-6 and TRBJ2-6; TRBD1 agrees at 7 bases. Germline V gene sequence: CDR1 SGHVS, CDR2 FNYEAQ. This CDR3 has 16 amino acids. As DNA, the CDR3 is TGTGCCAGCAGCTTAGTGGGACAGAATCTCCAAGAGACCCACTACTTC. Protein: CASSLVGQNLQETHYF.

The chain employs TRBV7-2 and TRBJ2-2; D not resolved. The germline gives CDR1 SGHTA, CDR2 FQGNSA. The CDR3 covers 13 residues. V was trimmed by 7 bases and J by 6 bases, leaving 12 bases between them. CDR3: CASTLYRAGELFF. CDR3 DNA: TGTGCCAGCACCCTCTATCGCGCCGGGGAGCTGTTTTTT.

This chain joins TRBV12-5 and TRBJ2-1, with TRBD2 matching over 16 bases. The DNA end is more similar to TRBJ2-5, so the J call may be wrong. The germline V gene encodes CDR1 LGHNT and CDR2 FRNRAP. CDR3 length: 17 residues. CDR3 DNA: TGTGCTAGTGGTCCGGGACTAGCGGGAGGGGCTCAAGAGACCCAGTACTTC. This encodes CASGPGLAGGAQETQYF.

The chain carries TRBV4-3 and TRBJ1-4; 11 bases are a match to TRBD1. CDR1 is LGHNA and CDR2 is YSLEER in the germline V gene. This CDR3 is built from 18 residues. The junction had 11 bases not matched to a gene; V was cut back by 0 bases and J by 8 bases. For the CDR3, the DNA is TGCGCCAGCAGCCAAGAGGCTATGATAGGGACAGGGGGGGAAAAACTGTTTTTT. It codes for CASSQEAMIGTGGEKLFF.

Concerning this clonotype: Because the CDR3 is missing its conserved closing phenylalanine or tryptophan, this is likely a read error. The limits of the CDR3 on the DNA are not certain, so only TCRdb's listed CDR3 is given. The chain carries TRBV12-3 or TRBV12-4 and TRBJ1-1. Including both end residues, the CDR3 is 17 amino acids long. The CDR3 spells CASSKGQLHSYEQYFGT.

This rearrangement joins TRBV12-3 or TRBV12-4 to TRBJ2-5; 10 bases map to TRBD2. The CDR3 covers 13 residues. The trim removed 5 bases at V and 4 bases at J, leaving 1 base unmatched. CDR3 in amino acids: CASSRLAGETQYF. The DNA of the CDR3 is TGTGCCAGCAGTCGACTAGCGGGAGAGACCCAGTACTTC.

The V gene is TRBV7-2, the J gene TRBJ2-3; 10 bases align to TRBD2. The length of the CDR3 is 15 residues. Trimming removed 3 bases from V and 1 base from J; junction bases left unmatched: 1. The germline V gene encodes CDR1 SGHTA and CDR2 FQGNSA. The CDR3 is CASSLGTSGTDTQYF. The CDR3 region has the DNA TGTGCCAGCAGCTTGGGGACTAGCGGCACAGATACGCAGTATTTT. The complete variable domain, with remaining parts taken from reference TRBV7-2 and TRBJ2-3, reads GAGVSQSPSNKVTEKGKDVELRCDPISGHTALYWYRQSLGQGLEFLIYFQGNSAPDKSGLPSDRFSAERTGGSVSTLTIQRTQQEDSAVYLCASSLGTSGTDTQYFGPGTRLTVL.

CDR3 coding DNA: TGTGCCAGCTCACCACGGGGAAACTACGAGCAGTACTTC. Residues: CASSPRGNYEQYF. The V call is TRBV18, the J call TRBJ2-7, with D hard to call. CDR1 is KGHSH, CDR2 LQKENI, per germline. V lost 1 base and J 3 bases, leaving 7 bases between the germline ends. The CDR3 runs to 13 residues.

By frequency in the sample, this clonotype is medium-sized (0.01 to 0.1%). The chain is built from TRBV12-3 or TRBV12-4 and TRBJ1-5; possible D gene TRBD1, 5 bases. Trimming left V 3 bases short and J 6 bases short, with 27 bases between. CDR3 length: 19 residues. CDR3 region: CASSFSFGSGWGSGQPQHF. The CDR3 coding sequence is TGTGCCAGCAGTTTTTCGTTCGGGTCAGGGTGGGGTTCGGGTCAGCCCCAGCATTTT.

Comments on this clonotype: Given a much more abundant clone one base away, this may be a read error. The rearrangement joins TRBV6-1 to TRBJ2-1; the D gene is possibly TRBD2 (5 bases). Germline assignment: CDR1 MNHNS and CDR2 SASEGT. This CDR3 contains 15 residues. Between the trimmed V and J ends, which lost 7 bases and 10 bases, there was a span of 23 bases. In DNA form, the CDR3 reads TGTGCCAGCAAAAGCGTAGACACCGGACTGGGGGAGCAGTTCTTC. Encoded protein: CASKSVDTGLGEQFF.

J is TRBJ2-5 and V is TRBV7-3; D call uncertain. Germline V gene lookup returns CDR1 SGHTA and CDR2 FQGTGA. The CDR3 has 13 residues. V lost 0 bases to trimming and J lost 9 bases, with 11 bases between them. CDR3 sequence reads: CASSLTVGQAQYF. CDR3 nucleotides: TGTGCCAGCAGCTTAACCGTGGGCCAGGCCCAGTACTTC.

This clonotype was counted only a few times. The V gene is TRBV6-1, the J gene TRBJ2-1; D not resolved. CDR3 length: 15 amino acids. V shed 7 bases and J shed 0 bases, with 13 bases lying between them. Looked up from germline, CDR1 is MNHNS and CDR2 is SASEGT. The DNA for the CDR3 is TGTGCCAGCACTTCCCTCGCAGGCTCCTACAATGAGCAGTTCTTC. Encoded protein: CASTSLAGSYNEQFF.

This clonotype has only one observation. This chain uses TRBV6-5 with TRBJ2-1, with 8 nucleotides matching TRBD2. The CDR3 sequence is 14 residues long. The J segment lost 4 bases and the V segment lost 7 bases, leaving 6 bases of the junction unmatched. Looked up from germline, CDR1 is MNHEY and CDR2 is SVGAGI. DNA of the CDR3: TGTGCCAGCAAGGCTAGCGGGTTTTACAATGAGCAGTTCTTC. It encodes CASKASGFYNEQFF.

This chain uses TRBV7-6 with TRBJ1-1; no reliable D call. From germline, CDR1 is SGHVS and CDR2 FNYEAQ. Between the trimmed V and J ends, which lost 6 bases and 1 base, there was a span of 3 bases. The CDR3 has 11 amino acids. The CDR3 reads CASRSNTEAFF. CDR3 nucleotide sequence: TGTGCCAGCAGATCGAACACTGAAGCTTTCTTT.

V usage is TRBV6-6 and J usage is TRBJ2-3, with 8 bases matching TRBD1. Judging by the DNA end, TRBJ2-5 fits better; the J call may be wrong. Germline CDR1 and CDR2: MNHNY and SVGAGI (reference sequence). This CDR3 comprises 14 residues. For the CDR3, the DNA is TGTGCCAGCAGCTCCGACAGGGGTTGGGAGACCCAGTACTTC. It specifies CASSSDRGWETQYF.

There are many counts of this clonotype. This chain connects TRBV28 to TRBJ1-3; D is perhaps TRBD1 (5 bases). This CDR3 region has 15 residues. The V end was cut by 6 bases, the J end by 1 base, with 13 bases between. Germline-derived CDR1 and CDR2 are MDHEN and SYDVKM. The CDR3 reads CASRARDASGNTIYF. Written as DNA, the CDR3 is TGTGCCAGCAGGGCCCGGGACGCATCTGGAAACACCATATATTTT.

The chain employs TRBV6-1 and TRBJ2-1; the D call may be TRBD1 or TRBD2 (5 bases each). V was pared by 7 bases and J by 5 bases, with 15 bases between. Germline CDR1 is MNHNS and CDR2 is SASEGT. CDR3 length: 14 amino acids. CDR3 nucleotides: TGTGCCAGCAAACCAGTGGGGGAAAACAATGAGCAGTTCTTC. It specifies CASKPVGENNEQFF.

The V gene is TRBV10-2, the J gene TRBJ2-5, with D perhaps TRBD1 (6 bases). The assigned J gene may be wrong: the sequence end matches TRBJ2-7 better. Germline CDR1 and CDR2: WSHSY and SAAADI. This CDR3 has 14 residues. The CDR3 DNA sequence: TGCGCCAGCAGTGAGCCCGGACAGATGTACGAGCAGTACTTC. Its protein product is CASSEPGQMYEQYF.

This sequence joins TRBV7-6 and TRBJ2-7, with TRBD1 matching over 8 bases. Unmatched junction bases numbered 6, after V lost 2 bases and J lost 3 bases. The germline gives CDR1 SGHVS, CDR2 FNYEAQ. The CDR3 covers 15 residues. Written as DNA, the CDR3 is TGTGCCAGCAGCTTAAGGGCAGGGGGCGACTACGAGCAGTACTTC. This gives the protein CASSLRAGGDYEQYF.

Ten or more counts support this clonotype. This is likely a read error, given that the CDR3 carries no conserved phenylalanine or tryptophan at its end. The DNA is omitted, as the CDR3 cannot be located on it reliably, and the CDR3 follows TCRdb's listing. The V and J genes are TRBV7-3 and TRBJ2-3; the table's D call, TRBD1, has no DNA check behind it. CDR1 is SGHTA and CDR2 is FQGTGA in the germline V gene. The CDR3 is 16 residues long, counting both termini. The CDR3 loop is CASSLGTEIHPSTLGT.

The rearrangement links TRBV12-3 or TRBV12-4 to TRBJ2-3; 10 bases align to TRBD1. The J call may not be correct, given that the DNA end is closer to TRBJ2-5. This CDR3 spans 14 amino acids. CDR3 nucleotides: TGTGCCAGCAGTAAGGGGGACAGGGGAGAGACCCAGTACTTC. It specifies CASSKGDRGETQYF.

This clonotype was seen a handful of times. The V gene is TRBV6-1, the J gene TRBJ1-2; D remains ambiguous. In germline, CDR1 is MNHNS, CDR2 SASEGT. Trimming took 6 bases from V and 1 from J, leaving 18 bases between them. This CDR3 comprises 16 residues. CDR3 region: CASRAPGEWLNYGYTF. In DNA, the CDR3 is TGTGCCAGCAGGGCCCCGGGCGAGTGGCTTAACTATGGCTACACCTTC.

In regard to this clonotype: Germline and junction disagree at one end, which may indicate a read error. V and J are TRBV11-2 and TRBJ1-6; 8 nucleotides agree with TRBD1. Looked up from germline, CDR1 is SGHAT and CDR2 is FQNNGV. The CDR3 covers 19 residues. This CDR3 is CASSPGRQGARSYNSPLHF. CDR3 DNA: TGTGCCAGCAGCCCGGGGCGCCAGGGGGCACGGTCCTATAATTCACCCCTCCACTTC.

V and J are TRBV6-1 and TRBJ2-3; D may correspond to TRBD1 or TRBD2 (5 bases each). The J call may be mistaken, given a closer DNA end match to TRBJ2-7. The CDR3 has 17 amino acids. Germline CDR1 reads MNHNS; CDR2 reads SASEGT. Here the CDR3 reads CASKAGFHGAASYEQYF. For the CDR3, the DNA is TGTGCCAGCAAGGCAGGGTTCCACGGAGCGGCCTCCTACGAGCAGTACTTC.